The 3 T cell receptor beta chains given below trace back to one sample, sequenced in a study of lymphopenia after photon versus proton radiotherapy. Repertoires were generated with immunoSEQ multiplex PCR, while TCRdb's copy carries only in-frame clones and drops some. Of tens of thousands of clones listed, over 70% are singletons. Source: peripheral blood, taken from a patient treated with proton-based radiotherapy. These TCRs come from a man aged 80 or over with esophageal cancer.

The chain links TRBV5-1 to TRBJ2-2; no clear D gene. This CDR3 has 13 residues. Germline CDR1 reads SGHRS; CDR2 reads YFSETQ. V was shortened by 0 bases and J by 6 bases, with 6 bases between the two germline ends. The CDR3 nucleotides are TGCGCCAGCAGCTTGGAGGCCTCCGGGGAGCTGTTTTTT. Protein: CASSLEASGELFF.

The V and J genes are TRBV19 and TRBJ2-7; no firm D call. Germline CDR1 LNHDA, CDR2 SQIVND (reference sequence). This CDR3 region has 14 residues. V lost 3 bases to trimming and J lost 0 bases, with 9 bases between them. The CDR3, as DNA: TGTGCCAGTAGTATGTCCGGGTTCTCCTACGAGCAGTACTTC. Protein: CASSMSGFSYEQYF.

The chain has TRBV5-4 and TRBJ2-7; maybe TRBD1 (7 bases). Germline V gene sequence: CDR1 SGHNT, CDR2 YYREEE (reference sequence). Trimming removed 0 bases at V and 4 bases at J, with 17 bases between. CDR3 length: 16 residues. DNA of the CDR3: TGTGCCAGCAGCTTGGGACAGGGAGGAGGAGGGTACGAGCAGTACTTC. Residues: CASSLGQGGGGYEQYF.